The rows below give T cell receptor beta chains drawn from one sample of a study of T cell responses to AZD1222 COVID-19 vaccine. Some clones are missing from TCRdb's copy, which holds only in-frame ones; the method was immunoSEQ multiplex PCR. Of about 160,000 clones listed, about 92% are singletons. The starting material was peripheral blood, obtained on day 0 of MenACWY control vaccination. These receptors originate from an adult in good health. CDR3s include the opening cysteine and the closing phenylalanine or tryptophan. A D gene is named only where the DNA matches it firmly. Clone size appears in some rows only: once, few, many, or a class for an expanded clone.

CASSLQDRGREKLFF TGTGCCAGCAGCTTACAAGACAGGGGGCGAGAAAAACTGTTTTTT TRBJ1-4 TRBV11-2 TRBD1 .
CASTGPADSTDTQYF TGCGCCAGCACCGGGCCAGCCGATAGCACAGATACGCAGTATTTT TRBJ2-3 TRBV5-1 . .
CASSEGLAGGFAYEQYF TGTGCCAGCTCGGAGGGACTAGCGGGAGGCTTCGCCTACGAGCAGTACTTC TRBJ2-7 TRBV18 TRBD2 .
CSVELWTSNYGYTF TGCAGCGTTGAATTGTGGACCTCTAACTATGGCTACACCTTC TRBJ1-2 TRBV29-1 . .
CASSSQGPNYGYTF TGTGCCAGCAGTTCGCAGGGGCCTAACTATGGCTACACCTTC TRBJ1-2 TRBV6-5 . .
CASRTGYQPQHF TGTGCCAGTAGGACAGGGTATCAGCCCCAGCATTTT TRBJ1-5 TRBV19 TRBD1 .
CASSQGQRWTGELFF TGCGCCAGCAGTCAGGGACAGCGGTGGACCGGGGAGCTGTTTTTT TRBJ2-2 TRBV4-1 TRBD1 .
CASSMSVGSNQPQHF TGTGCCAGTAGTATGTCAGTAGGGAGCAATCAGCCCCAGCATTTT TRBJ1-5 TRBV19 . .
CATERAWDRGLGSSYEQYF TGTGCCACCGAACGCGCCTGGGACAGGGGGCTTGGAAGCTCCTACGAGCAGTACTTC TRBJ2-7 TRBV7-8 TRBD1 few
CSVGYGRGNEKLFF TGCAGCGTTGGTTACGGGCGTGGGAATGAAAAACTGTTTTTT TRBJ1-4 TRBV29-1 . .
CASRAGATNEKLFF TGTGCCAGCAGAGCGGGGGCGACTAATGAAAAACTGTTTTTT TRBJ1-4 TRBV11-3 . once
CASSPVDGGNQPQHF TGTGCCAGCTCACCGGTCGATGGAGGCAATCAGCCCCAGCATTTT TRBJ1-5 TRBV18 . .
CASSPGAGWDTEAFF TGTGCCAGCAGCCCGGGGGCAGGGTGGGACACTGAAGCTTTCTTT TRBJ1-1 TRBV28 . .
CASSKAPPTRGAGGKLFF TGTGCCAGCAGCAAAGCTCCCCCTACGAGGGGGGCGGGGGGGAAACTGTTTTTT TRBJ1-4 TRBV21-1 . .
CASSLGWETDTQYF TGTGCCAGCAGCCTGGGCTGGGAAACAGATACGCAGTATTTT TRBJ2-3 TRBV5-4 . .
CASSFGSSDEQYF TGTGCCAGCAGCTTTGGGAGTAGCGACGAGCAGTACTTC TRBJ2-7 TRBV13 . once
CASSYSSGTGLEKLFF TGTGCCAGCAGTTACTCGAGCGGGACAGGGCTTGAAAAACTGTTTTTT TRBJ1-4 TRBV6-5 TRBD1 .
CASSEGLRRDNEQFF TGTGCCAGCAGTGAAGGGCTCAGGCGGGACAATGAGCAGTTCTTC TRBJ2-1 TRBV2 . .
CASSILGAGNTIYF TGTGCCAGTAGTATCCTAGGCGCTGGAAACACCATATATTTT TRBJ1-3 TRBV19 . .
CASSPTIAGEGTQYF TGTGCCAGCAGCCCCACCATAGCGGGAGAGGGCACGCAGTATTTT TRBJ2-3 TRBV3-1/TRBV3-2 TRBD2 once
CASLPVAGPTGELFF TGTGCCAGCCTCCCGGTAGCGGGCCCCACCGGGGAGCTGTTTTTT TRBJ2-2 TRBV7-8 TRBD2 .
CASSIGSSGGGEAFF TGTGCCAGTAGTATAGGCTCCAGTGGGGGGGGTGAAGCTTTCTTT TRBJ1-1 TRBV19 . .
CASSLNRLNTEAFF TGTGCCAGTTCATTGAACAGGTTGAACACTGAAGCTTTCTTT TRBJ1-1 TRBV6-5 . .
CAWSSQGNTEAFF TGTGCCTGGAGTTCCCAGGGTAACACTGAAGCTTTCTTT TRBJ1-1 TRBV30 . .
CASSLMVAGSTDTQYF TGTGCCAGCAGCCTAATGGTAGCGGGATCCACAGATACGCAGTATTTT TRBJ2-3 TRBV3-1/TRBV3-2 TRBD2 .
CASSPRASGRSRGPGELFF TGTGCCAGCAGCCCTCGGGCTAGCGGGAGGTCGAGGGGACCCGGGGAGCTGTTTTTT TRBJ2-2 TRBV7-9 TRBD2 once
CASSQDTDSHNSPLHF TGTGCCAGCAGCCAAGATACAGACAGCCATAATTCACCCCTCCACTTT TRBJ1-6 TRBV3-1/TRBV3-2 . .
CASSEVRINTGELFF TGTGCCAGCAGTGAAGTACGGATAAACACCGGGGAGCTGTTTTTT TRBJ2-2 TRBV6-1 . .
CASTWTGLDIQYF TGTGCCAGCACTTGGACAGGGTTGGACATTCAGTACTTC TRBJ2-4 TRBV6-5 TRBD1 .
CSVRGAAPVGYTF TGCAGCGTTCGAGGGGCAGCGCCCGTTGGCTACACCTTC TRBJ1-2 TRBV29-1 . .
CASNPEVASANEQFF TGTGCCAGCAACCCGGAGGTAGCCAGCGCCAATGAGCAGTTCTTC TRBJ2-1 TRBV7-2 . .
CASSPTTSSYNEQFF TGCGCCAGCAGCCCGACGACGAGCTCCTACAATGAGCAGTTCTTC TRBJ2-1 TRBV5-1 . .
CASSLEATGNTIYF TGCGCCAGCAGCTTGGAAGCTACTGGAAACACCATATATTTT TRBJ1-3 TRBV5-1 . .
CARRLPTYLVTESYEQYF TGTGCCAGAAGGCTCCCCACTTACCTGGTGACAGAATCCTACGAGCAGTACTTC TRBJ2-7 TRBV5-3 . .
CASSPGGDQETQYF TGTGCTAGCAGCCCCGGGGGGGACCAAGAGACCCAGTACTTC TRBJ2-5 TRBV7-7 TRBD2 .
CASSLEARGLNEKLFF TGTGCCAGCAGCTTAGAGGCAAGGGGGTTGAATGAAAAACTGTTTTTT TRBJ1-4 TRBV11-2 . .
CANWDGPGSGYTF TGTGCCAACTGGGACGGTCCTGGATCTGGCTACACCTTC TRBJ1-2 TRBV10-3 . .